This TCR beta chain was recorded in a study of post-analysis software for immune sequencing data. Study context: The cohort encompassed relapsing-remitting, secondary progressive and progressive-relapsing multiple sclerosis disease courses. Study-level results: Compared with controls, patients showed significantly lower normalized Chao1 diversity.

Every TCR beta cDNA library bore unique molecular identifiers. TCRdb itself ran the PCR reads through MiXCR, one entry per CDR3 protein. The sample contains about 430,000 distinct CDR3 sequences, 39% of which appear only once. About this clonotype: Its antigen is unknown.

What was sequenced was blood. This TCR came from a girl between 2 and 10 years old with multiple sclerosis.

CDR3 sequence reads: CASSLWDDTEAFF. The CDR3 DNA sequence: TGTGCCAGCAGTTTATGGGATGACACTGAAGCTTTCTTT. This chain connects TRBV28 to TRBJ1-1; no definite D call. Germline CDR1 MDHEN, CDR2 SYDVKM. This CDR3 comprises 13 residues. Trimming left V 0 bases short and J 3 bases short, with 5 bases between.